The clone carrying this T cell receptor beta chain was seen a few times. The ends were cut back, 1 base at V and 5 bases at J, with 14 bases in the middle. Germline V gene lookup returns CDR1 SNHLY and CDR2 FYNNEI. The CDR3 is 15 residues long. This entry belongs to a study of blood T cell repertoires in COVID-19. As for the study in general: Collection of acute and convalescent COVID-19 samples took place in the United States, Italy and Spain. The cDNA or gDNA used as material had been derived from T cells, B-cell-depleted T cells, or PBMCs.

Authors' data handling: Estimation of nucleated cell counts relied on the amplification of reference gene primers. Repertoires were generated with immunoSEQ multiplex PCR, while TCRdb's copy carries only in-frame clones and drops some. The V and J calls and the clone size are those of that table, but D and trimming were determined from the DNA. This table holds about 260,000 clones, roughly 80% found once. Sequencing used peripheral blood. This chain uses TRBV2 with TRBJ1-1; TRBD1 might be the D (5 bases). The TCR was taken from a man aged 60 to 69 with acute or convalescent COVID-19. In nucleotides, the CDR3 is TGTGCCAGCAGTGAAGAGGGTCAGGGAGGGACTGAAGCTTTCTTT. Translation gives CASSEEGQGGTEAFF.